The present entry profiles one T cell receptor (beta chain) with its context. This clone has more than one count but fewer than ten. Its target antigen remains unknown. No base quality values were provided; no much bigger clone lies one nucleotide off. The collaborating institutions used their own protocols to collect whole blood in K2EDTA tubes. For TCRbeta analysis, collaborators shipped samples as frozen whole blood, isolated PBMCs, or DNA extracted from either of those sample types. The data belong to a study of blood T cell repertoires in COVID-19 (dated by TCRdb to 2018 to 2020). Concerning the study at large: Collaborator samples came from the United States, Italy and Spain and covered acute and convalescent phases of COVID-19. The prospective study material was composed of cDNA or gDNA derived from T cells, B-cell-depleted T cells, or PBMCs. Deeply sampled blood TCRbeta repertoires from subjects exposed to, actively infected with, or recovered from COVID-19 were included in the dataset. The repertoires were released in a freely available public database meant as a resource for research on the immune response to SARS-CoV-2. Samples were obtained from the ongoing ImmuneRACE study (first 160 participants) and from about 1,300 subjects provided by 6 global collaborators. The sample metadata nearly always contained a de-identified subject ID, COVID-19 status, age in years and sex. Where HLA class I and class II types were available, the types were taken from metadata supplied by the sample provider, not from assay-based typing.

On the study overall, not on this receptor specifically: The amount of clinical and demographic metadata varied by source and participant and was provided uncurated.

CDR1 and CDR2 are read off the germline V gene as SGHTA and FQGNSA. From the cysteine up to the phenylalanine, the CDR3 has a length of 14 residues. Here the CDR3 DNA is all that survives: 42 bases in frame from base 1. Germline trimming amounts to 4 bases on V and 7 bases on J, with 9 as the count of junction bases outside the gene matches. TCRbeta CDR3 regions were amplified from genomic DNA using the immunoSEQ Assay, a bias-controlled multiplex PCR. Regarding the original processing steps: Nucleated cell counts per sample were estimated from amplification of reference gene primers within the assay. Sequence reads were collapsed and filtered to measure the absolute abundance of every unique TCRbeta CDR3 rearrangement. Productive Simpson clonality was computed per sample as the square root of Simpson's diversity index over productive rearrangements. The clones in this table, taken by TCRdb from immuneACCESS, are in-frame only. Not every clone is retained; where verified, under half of the shortfall comes from an unresolved V gene, and the cause of the rest is unknown. V and J calls and clone size come straight from that table; D and trimming were deduced from the DNA. The sample includes some 90,000 clones, with less than 90% observed a single time. The ten most abundant clones make up 0.95% to 1.5% of the sample.

The material sequenced was peripheral blood. This receptor was taken from an elderly man with active or convalescent COVID-19. The chain was built from TRBV7-2 and TRBJ2-5; TRBD1 agrees with 7 junctional bases. The CDR3 here reads CASSSRQGRGTQYF. The DNA reads as follows: TGTGCCAGCAGCTCTCGACAGGGACGGGGGACCCAGTACTTC. When the CDR3 is completed using the reference TRBV7-2 and TRBJ2-5 genes on either side, the full variable domain is GAGVSQSPSNKVTEKGKDVELRCDPISGHTALYWYRQSLGQGLEFLIYFQGNSAPDKSGLPSDRFSAERTGGSVSTLTIQRTQQEDSAVYLCASSSRQGRGTQYFGPGTRLLVL.